Sequencing of this TCR beta chain was carried out in a study of blood T cell repertoires in COVID-19. Study overall: Both acute and convalescent COVID-19 samples were obtained from the United States, Italy and Spain. In each case, the material was cDNA or gDNA derived from T cells, B-cell-depleted T cells, or PBMCs.

This CDR3 spans 16 amino acids. Germline values: CDR1 MGHRA, CDR2 YSYEKL. V lost 0 bases and J 5 bases, leaving 14 bases between the germline ends. In the original analysis: Reference gene primer amplification gave estimated nucleated cell counts. Measured with immunoSEQ multiplex PCR; TCRdb has only the in-frame clones, and not every one. V, J and clone size derive from that table, while D and trimming were established from the DNA sequence. The table shows roughly 390,000 clones, with 85% occurring only once. The origin of this receptor is a woman in her late teens or twenties with acute or convalescent COVID-19. Material for sequencing was peripheral blood. The chain joins TRBV4-1 to TRBJ2-4; D possibly corresponds to TRBD1 (6 bases). This CDR3 is CASSQDQGMGENIQYF. CDR3 bases: TGCGCCAGCAGCCAAGATCAGGGGATGGGGGAAAACATTCAGTACTTC.